A single sample is the source of the 16 T cell receptor beta chains below, sequenced in a study of CD8+CD57+ T cells in acquired aplastic anemia. Genomic DNA constituted the template upon which TCR beta VDJ and CDR3 profiling was performed. TCRdb reprocessed the reads with MiXCR, giving one entry per CDR3 protein. The sample records approximately 130,000 distinct CDR3 sequences, under 65% being singletons. Previously, flow cytometry had revealed CD8+CD57+ cell expansion in the patients chosen for sequencing. Sequencing was done on a sample of sorted CD4+, CD8+, or CD8+CD57+ T cells (not recorded which) from PBMCs. The origin of the receptors is a human donor with aplastic anemia.

This rearrangement joins TRBV29-1 to TRBJ1-2; 10 nucleotides match TRBD1. This CDR3 region has 12 residues. J lost 7 bases, V lost 6 bases, and 5 bases had no gene match. The germline V gene encodes CDR1 SQVTM and CDR2 ANQGSEA. The CDR3 loop reads CSVPDRGGGYTF. CDR3 DNA sequence: TGCAGCGTACCGGACAGGGGGGGTGGCTACACCTTC.

This clonotype was detected only once. The J gene is TRBJ2-7, the V gene TRBV19; 9 bases align to TRBD1. The V gene's germline CDR1 is LNHDA and CDR2 SQIVND (reference sequence). Germline trimming cut 6 bases from V and 3 bases from J; bases unmatched to any gene: 9. CDR3 length: 15 amino acids. CDR3 sequence reads: CASSPRTGEYYEQYF. The DNA for the CDR3 is TGTGCCAGTAGCCCTAGGACAGGGGAGTACTACGAGCAGTACTTC.

The chain links TRBV18 to TRBJ1-2; the match to TRBD1 covers 8 bases. V shed 3 bases and J 4 bases; nucleotides not matched to a gene: 1. The CDR3 is 13 residues long. The V gene's germline CDR1 is KGHSH and CDR2 LQKENI. The CDR3 loop is CASSPDRVYGYTF. CDR3 coding DNA: TGTGCCAGCTCACCGGACAGGGTCTATGGCTACACCTTC.

Notes on this clonotype: At one end the junction does not follow the germline gene, possibly because of a read error. The rearrangement uses TRBV24-1 and TRBJ2-3; TRBD1 matches at 7 bases. The CDR3 runs to 15 residues. CDR1 is KGHDR, CDR2 SFDVKD, per germline. This CDR3 reads CAISDLKGATDTQYF. For the CDR3, the DNA is TGTGCCATCAGTGATTTGAAGGGGGCAACAGATACGCAGTATTTT.

This clonotype turned up a few times. V gene TRBV2 combines with J gene TRBJ2-5; D is unclear. With 3 bases removed from V and 7 bases from J, the gap between germline ends came to 9 bases. CDR1 and CDR2 (germline): SNHLY, FYNNEI. The CDR3 extends over 12 amino acids. Here the CDR3 reads CASSESLGTQYF. Here the CDR3 DNA reads TGTGCCAGCAGTGAGAGTCTTGGGACCCAGTACTTC.

Note on this clonotype: With a much larger clone just one base away, this may be a read error. The chain combines TRBV5-1 with TRBJ2-7, with a tentative D call TRBD1 (8 bases). The CDR3 is made up of 14 amino acids. CDR1 and CDR2 from the germline V gene are SGHRS and YFSETQ. The CDR3 reads CVSRDRGGSYEQYF. The CDR3 DNA sequence: TGCGTCAGTAGAGACAGGGGAGGGTCCTACGAGCAGTACTTC.

This clonotype was seen a few times. The rearrangement uses TRBV2 and TRBJ2-5; the D is unclear. Trimming removed 2 bases from V and 5 bases from J, with 12 bases in between. CDR3 length: 14 amino acids. Per germline, CDR1 SNHLY and CDR2 FYNNEI. The CDR3 DNA reads as TGTGCCAGCAGTGAAATCGATAGCTGGGAGACCCAGTACTTC. Protein product: CASSEIDSWETQYF.

The chain is built from TRBV29-1 and TRBJ2-3; 8 bases map to TRBD2. This CDR3 has 15 residues. V shed 8 bases and J 3 bases; nucleotides not matched to a gene: 13. Germline V gene data show CDR1 as SQVTM and CDR2 as ANQGSEA. CDR3 nucleotides: TGCAGCAGTGAAGCGGAGGAGCGGGAGACAGATACGCAGTATTTT. Its translation is CSSEAEERETDTQYF.

The chain employs TRBV4-1 and TRBJ1-1; possible D gene TRBD1, 6 bases. The CDR3 spans 15 residues. V was pared by 4 bases and J by 0 bases, with 12 bases between. The germline V gene encodes CDR1 MGHRA and CDR2 YSYEKL. CDR3 in amino acids: CASSPLGGMNTEAFF. The CDR3 region has the DNA TGCGCCAGCAGCCCGCTGGGGGGCATGAACACTGAAGCTTTCTTT.

V is TRBV10-3 and J is TRBJ2-1, with 9 bases matching TRBD2. The CDR3 covers 16 residues. V lost 4 bases and J lost 6; bases outside the gene matches: 10. Germline assignment: CDR1 ENHRY and CDR2 SYGVKD. CDR3 loop: CAISALPREGRNEQFF. The CDR3 DNA follows: TGTGCCATCAGTGCCCTACCGCGGGAGGGCCGCAATGAGCAGTTCTTC.

The chain couples TRBV5-6 to TRBJ1-6; 7 positions agree with TRBD1. The length of the CDR3 is 15 residues. The J segment lost 5 bases and the V segment lost 0 bases, leaving 2 bases of the junction unmatched. Germline V lookup: CDR1 SGHDT, CDR2 YYEEEE. DNA of the CDR3: TGTGCCAGCAGCTTGGACAGGGGTGATAATTCACCCCTCCACTTT. It yields the protein CASSLDRGDNSPLHF.

The chain is built from TRBV5-8 and TRBJ2-5; 9 positions match TRBD1. Germline assignment: CDR1 SGHTS and CDR2 YDEGEE. J was trimmed by 3 bases and V by 4 bases; bases with no gene match: 4. This CDR3 is 14 amino acids long. In DNA, the CDR3 is TGTGCCAGCAGCACGGGACAGGGCAAAGAGACCCAGTACTTC. Translating gives CASSTGQGKETQYF. The full variable domain, rest sourced from reference TRBV5-8 and TRBJ2-5, is EAGVTQSPTHLIKTRGQQATLRCSPISGHTSVYWYQQALGLGLQFLLWYDEGEERNRGNFPPRFSGRQFPNYSSELNVNALELEDSALYLCASSTGQGKETQYFGPGTRLLVL.

This chain uses TRBV9 with TRBJ2-2, with 8 bases aligning to TRBD2. Trimming at V came to 0 bases and at J to 4 bases, leaving 8 bases not matched to a gene. Germline V gene lookup returns CDR1 SGDLS and CDR2 YYNGEE. This CDR3 spans 17 amino acids. The CDR3 region has the DNA TGTGCCAGCAGCGTAGCTCTTAGCGGGGAAGTCACCGGGGAGCTGTTTTTT. This encodes CASSVALSGEVTGELFF.

The genes are TRBV11-2 and TRBJ2-5; TRBD2 agrees at 9 bases. Trimming removed 1 base from V and 0 bases from J; junction bases left unmatched: 6. This CDR3 has 17 amino acids. Per the germline V gene, CDR1 is SGHAT and CDR2 is FQNNGV. CDR3 DNA sequence: TGTGCCAGCAGCTTAGGTTTGCTAGCGGGGTACCAAGAGACCCAGTACTTC. Protein sequence: CASSLGLLAGYQETQYF.

The chain links TRBV27 to TRBJ2-3, with 12 nucleotides matching TRBD2. CDR1 and CDR2 (germline): MNHEY, SMNVEV (reference sequence). The CDR3 extends over 16 amino acids. V dropped 5 bases and J dropped 2; count of bases not matched to a gene: 5. CDR3 in amino acids: CASSPWTSGNTDTQYF. The CDR3 DNA is TGTGCCAGCAGTCCTTGGACTAGCGGGAACACAGATACGCAGTATTTT.

This chain joins TRBV20-1 and TRBJ2-7; 7 positions agree with TRBD2. The CDR3 is 14 residues long. The germline V gene encodes CDR1 DFQATT and CDR2 SNEGSKA (reference sequence). V trimming: 3 bases; J trimming: 2 bases; junction bases outside the gene matches: 7. CDR3 amino acids: CSARPGGLTYEQYF. CDR3 in DNA: TGCAGTGCTAGGCCGGGGGGACTTACCTACGAGCAGTACTTC.